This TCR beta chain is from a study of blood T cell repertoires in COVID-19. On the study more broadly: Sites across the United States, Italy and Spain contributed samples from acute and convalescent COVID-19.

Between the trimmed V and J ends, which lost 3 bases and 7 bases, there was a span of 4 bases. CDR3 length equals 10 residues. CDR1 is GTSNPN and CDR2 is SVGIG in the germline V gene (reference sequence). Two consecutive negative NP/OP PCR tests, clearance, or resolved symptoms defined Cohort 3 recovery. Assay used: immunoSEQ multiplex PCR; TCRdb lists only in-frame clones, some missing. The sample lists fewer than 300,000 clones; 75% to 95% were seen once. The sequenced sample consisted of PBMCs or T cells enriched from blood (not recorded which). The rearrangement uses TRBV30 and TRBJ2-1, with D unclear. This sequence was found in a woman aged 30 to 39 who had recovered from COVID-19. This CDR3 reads CAWSLNEQFF. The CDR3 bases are TGTGCCTGGAGCTTGAATGAGCAGTTCTTC. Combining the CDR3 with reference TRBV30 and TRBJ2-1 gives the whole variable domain SQTIHQWPATLVQPVGSPLSLECTVEGTSNPNLYWYRQAAGRGLQLLFYSVGIGQISSEVPQNLSASRPQDRQFILSSKKLLLSDSGFYLCAWSLNEQFFGPGTRLTVL.